Listed below are T cell receptor beta chains from one sample, sequenced in a study of blood T cell repertoires in COVID-19. Some clones are missing from TCRdb's copy, which holds only in-frame ones; the method was immunoSEQ multiplex PCR. The profile covers over 110,000 clones, with around 88% appearing a single time and around 26% taken by the ten largest. Source material: peripheral blood. These TCRs come from a human donor in a cohort sampled during active COVID-19. The CDR3 runs from the conserved cysteine through the conserved F or W. The D gene is left open where the match is weak. The listing skips clone size in some rows; elsewhere it reads once, few, many or a size class.

v_gene	abundance	j_gene	d_gene	CDR3nt	CDR3aa
TRBV30	NA	TRBJ1-3	TRBD1	TGTGCCTGGTGGCCCCTAGGGACAGGGGCTGGAAACACCATATATTTT	CAWWPLGTGAGNTIYF
TRBV9	NA	TRBJ1-2	NA	TGTGCCAGCAGCGTAGACGGGGAAGGCTATGGCTACACCTTC	CASSVDGEGYGYTF
TRBV29-1	NA	TRBJ1-1	TRBD1	TGCAGCGGGGGACAGGGAGCCGCTGAAGCTTTCTTT	CSGGQGAAEAFF
TRBV4-3	NA	TRBJ1-1	NA	TGCGCCAGCAGCCAGGCGGGGAACACTGAAGCTTTCTTT	CASSQAGNTEAFF
TRBV30	NA	TRBJ2-2	NA	TGTGCCTGCCCTAAGGGGCGAAACACCGGGGAGCTGTTTTTT	CACPKGRNTGELFF
TRBV9	NA	TRBJ1-6	NA	TGTGCCAGCAGCCCCGAGGGGGGGTTTAATTCACCCCTCCACTTT	CASSPEGGFNSPLHF
TRBV3-1/TRBV3-2	NA	TRBJ2-1	NA	TGTGCCAGCAGCCGGACGGCGGGTAGCTCCTACAATGAGCAGTTCTTC	CASSRTAGSSYNEQFF
TRBV6-1	NA	TRBJ1-5	TRBD1	TGTGCCAGCAGTGGATTGGGACAGGGGTTCAATCAGCCCCAGCATTTT	CASSGLGQGFNQPQHF
TRBV19	NA	TRBJ1-6	TRBD1	TGTGCCAGTAGTCCGACAGGGGGGAATTCACCCCTCCACTTT	CASSPTGGNSPLHF
TRBV11-2	once	TRBJ1-4	TRBD1	TGTGCCAGCAGCTCCGGACAGGGCAACCGTTTTGAAAAACTGTTTTTT	CASSSGQGNRFEKLFF
TRBV2	NA	TRBJ1-5	NA	TGTGCCAGCAGCTACAGGGAATCCGAGCCCAATCAGCCCCAGCATTTT	CASSYRESEPNQPQHF
TRBV15	NA	TRBJ1-1	NA	TGTGCCACCAGTGACAGAAGAAACACTGAAGCTTTCTTT	CATSDRRNTEAFF
TRBV12-3/TRBV12-4	NA	TRBJ1-2	NA	TGTGCCAGCAGTTTGGCAGCTAACTATGGCTACACCTTC	CASSLAANYGYTF
TRBV19	NA	TRBJ1-2	NA	TGTGCCAGTAGTATAGGAGCTTTCTATGGCTACACCTTC	CASSIGAFYGYTF
TRBV5-4	NA	TRBJ2-1	TRBD2	TGTGCCAGCAGTCCTACCGGGACTAGCCTAAATGAGCAGTTCTTC	CASSPTGTSLNEQFF
TRBV12-5	NA	TRBJ1-5	TRBD1	TGTGCTAGTGGTATCGTACCTCAGGGGGCCACCCATCAGCCCCAGCATTTT	CASGIVPQGATHQPQHF
TRBV5-4	NA	TRBJ2-5	NA	TGTGCCAGCAGCTCCAGGGATTTGGAAGAGACCCAGTACTTC	CASSSRDLEETQYF
TRBV27	NA	TRBJ1-2	TRBD1	TGTGCCAGCAGTTTACATCCGGGACAGGGAACGGACTATGGCTACACCTTC	CASSLHPGQGTDYGYTF
TRBV3-1/TRBV3-2	NA	TRBJ2-4	NA	TGTGCCAGCAGCCAAGATTCAGGGGCAACTCAGTACTTC	CASSQDSGATQYF
TRBV21-1	NA	TRBJ1-1	NA	TGTGCCAGCAGCGCCAGACAGGGGGAAAACACTGAAGCTTTCTTT	CASSARQGENTEAFF
TRBV27	NA	TRBJ1-5	NA	TGTGCCAGCAGTTTATCCGGGGAGGGTCAGCCCCAGCATTTT	CASSLSGEGQPQHF
TRBV19	NA	TRBJ1-4	NA	TGTGCCAGTAGTATCTTTCGGGAAAAACTGTTTTTT	CASSIFREKLFF
TRBV4-1	NA	TRBJ1-6	NA	TGCGCCAGCAGCCAGGATTCGACAGGAGGAGGAAATTCACCCCTCCACTTT	CASSQDSTGGGNSPLHF
TRBV19	NA	TRBJ2-1	TRBD2	TGTGCCAGTAGTATAAGGACTAGCGCACTCAGGCAGTTCTTC	CASSIRTSALRQFF
TRBV4-1	NA	TRBJ1-4	NA	TGCGCCAGCAGCCAAGTACAGGGCGGCGATGAAAAACTGTTTTTT	CASSQVQGGDEKLFF
TRBV7-2	NA	TRBJ1-2	TRBD1	TGTGCCAGCAGCTCCTCAGGGGGAAATGGCTACACCTTC	CASSSSGGNGYTF
TRBV6-2/TRBV6-3	few	TRBJ2-5	NA	TGTGCCAGCAGTTACCAGGGAGGAGAGACCCAGTACTTC	CASSYQGGETQYF
TRBV2	NA	TRBJ2-2	NA	TGTGCCAGCAGTGAATTGGGGGCTCCGGTAGGGGAGCTGTTTTTT	CASSELGAPVGELFF
TRBV10-3	NA	TRBJ2-6	NA	TGTGCCATCAGTGAGTCGATGGCCAGAGGCTCTGGGGCCAACGTCCTGACTTTC	CAISESMARGSGANVLTF